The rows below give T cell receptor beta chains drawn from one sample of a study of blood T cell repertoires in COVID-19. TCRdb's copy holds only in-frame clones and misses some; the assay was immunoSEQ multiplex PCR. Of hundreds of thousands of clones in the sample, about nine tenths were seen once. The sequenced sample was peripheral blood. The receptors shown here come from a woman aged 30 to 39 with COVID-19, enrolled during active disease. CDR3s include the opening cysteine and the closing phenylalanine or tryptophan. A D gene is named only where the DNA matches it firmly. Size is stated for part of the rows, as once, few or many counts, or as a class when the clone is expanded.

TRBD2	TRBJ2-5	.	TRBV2	CASSEARTSKETQYF	TGTGCCAGCAGTGAAGCGAGGACTAGCAAAGAGACCCAGTACTTC
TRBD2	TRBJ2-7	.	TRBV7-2	CASSLDLAGIPYEQYF	TGTGCCAGCAGCTTAGACCTAGCGGGAATTCCCTACGAGCAGTACTTC
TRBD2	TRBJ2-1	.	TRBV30	CAWSGLAGLNEQFF	TGTGCCTGGAGTGGGCTAGCGGGACTGAATGAGCAGTTCTTC
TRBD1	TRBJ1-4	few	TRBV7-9	CASSSRPGQGNEKLFF	TGTGCCAGCAGCTCCCGGCCGGGACAGGGTAATGAAAAACTGTTTTTT
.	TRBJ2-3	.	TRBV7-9	CASSLARGLPSDTQYF	TGTGCCAGCAGCTTAGCGCGAGGACTACCTTCAGATACGCAGTATTTT
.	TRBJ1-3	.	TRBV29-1	CSVEFNSGNTIYF	TGCAGCGTTGAATTCAACTCTGGAAACACCATATATTTT
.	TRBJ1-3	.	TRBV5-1	CASSPDSSGNTIYF	TGCGCCAGCAGCCCGGACAGCTCTGGAAACACCATATATTTT
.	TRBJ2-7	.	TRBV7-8	CASTEDSDRSIYEQYF	TGTGCCAGCACCGAGGATTCCGACAGGTCAATCTACGAGCAGTACTTC
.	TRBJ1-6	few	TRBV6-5	CASRDSYNSPLHF	TGTGCCAGCAGGGACAGTTATAATTCACCCCTCCACTTT
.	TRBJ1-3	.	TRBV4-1	CASSQADGNTIYF	TGCGCCAGCAGCCAAGCAGATGGAAACACCATATATTTT
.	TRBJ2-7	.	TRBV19	CASSPTGMGEQYF	TGTGCCAGTAGTCCTACAGGGATGGGCGAGCAGTACTTC
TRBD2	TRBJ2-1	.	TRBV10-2	CASSVVAGGPSYNEQFF	TGCGCCAGCAGTGTCGTAGCGGGAGGGCCCTCCTACAATGAGCAGTTCTTC
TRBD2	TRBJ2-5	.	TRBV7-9	CASSHRTSGRAETQYF	TGTGCCAGCAGCCATCGGACTAGCGGGAGGGCTGAGACCCAGTACTTC
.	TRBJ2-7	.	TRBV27	CASTRGHEQYF	TGTGCCAGCACCCGTGGCCACGAGCAGTACTTC
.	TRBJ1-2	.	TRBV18	CASSPLGRPARDYGYTF	TGTGCCAGCTCACCCCTCGGACGCCCCGCGCGGGACTATGGCTACACCTTC
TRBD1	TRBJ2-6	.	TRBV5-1	CASSFRTGEASGANVLTF	TGCGCCAGCAGCTTCCGGACAGGGGAGGCCTCTGGGGCCAACGTCCTGACTTTC
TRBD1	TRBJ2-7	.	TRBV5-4	CASSSYNRGVYEQYF	TGTGCCAGCAGCTCCTACAACAGGGGGGTGTACGAGCAGTACTTC
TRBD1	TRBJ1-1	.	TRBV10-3	CAISESGQGGNTEAFF	TGTGCCATCAGTGAGTCAGGACAGGGGGGGAACACTGAAGCTTTCTTT
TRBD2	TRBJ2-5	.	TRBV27	CASSASGSGETQYF	TGTGCCAGCAGTGCGAGCGGGAGTGGAGAGACCCAGTACTTC
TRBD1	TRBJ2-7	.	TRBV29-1	CSVEDRDHYEQYF	TGCAGCGTTGAGGACAGGGACCACTACGAGCAGTACTTC
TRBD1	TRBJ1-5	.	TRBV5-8	CASSRPPDRVNQPQHF	TGTGCCAGCAGCCGTCCCCCAGACAGGGTCAATCAGCCCCAGCATTTT
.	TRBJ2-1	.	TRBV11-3	CASSPGSILDEQFF	TGTGCCAGCAGCCCCGGGAGCATTCTTGATGAGCAGTTCTTC
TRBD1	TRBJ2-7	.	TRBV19	CASSHLGQGIEQYF	TGTGCCAGTAGTCATTTGGGACAGGGTATCGAGCAGTACTTC
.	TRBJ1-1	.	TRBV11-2	CASSAPLNPEAFF	TGTGCCAGCAGCGCCCCACTTAACCCTGAAGCTTTCTTT
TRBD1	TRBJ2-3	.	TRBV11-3	CASSSRTGGLDTQYF	TGTGCCAGCAGCTCACGGACAGGGGGCTTAGATACGCAGTATTTT
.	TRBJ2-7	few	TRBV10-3	CAISGASGKNSYEQYF	TGTGCCATCTCGGGGGCTAGCGGTAAGAACTCCTACGAGCAGTACTTC
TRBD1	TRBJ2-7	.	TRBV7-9	CASSADRAYSYEQYF	TGTGCCAGCAGCGCAGACAGGGCCTACTCCTACGAGCAGTACTTC
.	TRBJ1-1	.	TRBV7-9	CASNRIQGPEAFF	TGTGCCAGCAACCGGATACAGGGACCTGAAGCTTTCTTT
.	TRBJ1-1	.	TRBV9	CASSAPRSAPFF	TGTGCCAGCAGCGCCCCCCGTTCTGCGCCTTTCTTT
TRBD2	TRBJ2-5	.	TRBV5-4	CASSLATSGGGGETQYF	TGTGCCAGCAGCTTGGCCACGAGCGGGGGGGGTGGGGAGACCCAGTACTTC
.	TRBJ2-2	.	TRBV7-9	CASSQTQGLTGELFF	TGTGCCAGCAGCCAGACACAGGGTTTGACCGGGGAGCTGTTTTTT
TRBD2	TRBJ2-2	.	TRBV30	CAWSGLAATGELFF	TGTGCCTGGAGTGGACTAGCGGCCACCGGGGAGCTGTTTTTT
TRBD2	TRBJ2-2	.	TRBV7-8	CASSLYPGDGRAAGELFF	TGTGCCAGCAGCTTATACCCGGGGGACGGGAGGGCCGCCGGGGAGCTGTTTTTT
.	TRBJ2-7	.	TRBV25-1	CASRGPQGSYEQYF	TGTGCCAGCAGGGGGCCCCAGGGTTCCTACGAGCAGTACTTC
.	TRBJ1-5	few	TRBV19	CASAEHRHSNQPQHF	TGTGCCAGTGCCGAGCACCGACATAGCAATCAGCCCCAGCATTTT
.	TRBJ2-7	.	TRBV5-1	CASSLVSGGAYEQYF	TGCGCCAGCAGCTTGGTAAGCGGCGGTGCCTACGAGCAGTACTTC